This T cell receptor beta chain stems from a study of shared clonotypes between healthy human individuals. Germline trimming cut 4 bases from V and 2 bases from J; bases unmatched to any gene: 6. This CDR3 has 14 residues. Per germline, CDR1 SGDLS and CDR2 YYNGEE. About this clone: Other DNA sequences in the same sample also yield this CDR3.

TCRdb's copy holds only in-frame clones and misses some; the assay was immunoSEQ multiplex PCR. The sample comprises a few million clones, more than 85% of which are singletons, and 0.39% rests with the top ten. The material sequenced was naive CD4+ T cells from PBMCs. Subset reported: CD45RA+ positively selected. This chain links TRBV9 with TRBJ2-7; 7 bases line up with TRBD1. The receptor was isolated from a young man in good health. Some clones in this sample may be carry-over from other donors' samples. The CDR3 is CASSPRTGTYEQYF. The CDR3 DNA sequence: TGTGCCAGCAGCCCACGGACAGGAACCTACGAGCAGTACTTC.